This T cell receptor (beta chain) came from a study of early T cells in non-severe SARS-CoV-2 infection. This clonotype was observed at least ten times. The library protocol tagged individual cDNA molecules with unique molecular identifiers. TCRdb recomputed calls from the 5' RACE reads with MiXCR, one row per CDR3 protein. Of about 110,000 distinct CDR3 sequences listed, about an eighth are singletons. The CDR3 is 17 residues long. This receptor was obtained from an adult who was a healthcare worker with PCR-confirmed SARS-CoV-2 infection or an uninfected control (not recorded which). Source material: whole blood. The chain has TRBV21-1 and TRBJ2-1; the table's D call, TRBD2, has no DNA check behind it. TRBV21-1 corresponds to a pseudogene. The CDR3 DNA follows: TGTGCCAGCAGCAAAAGGGAGATAGCGGTGGAATACAATGAGCAGTTCTTC. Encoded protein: CASSKREIAVEYNEQFF.